A single sample gave rise to the 27 T cell receptor beta chains below, sequenced in a study of T cell repertoires in cytomegalovirus infection. Each CDR3 protein gets one entry after TCRdb re-called the reads with MiXCR. The sample contains about 350,000 distinct CDR3 sequences, just under 35% of which appear only once. The antigens of these receptors remain unknown. The sequences come from cultured PBMCs, collected from culture after CMV antigen stimulation. The source is a human donor in good health (CMV status not recorded). Some clones in this sample may be carry-over from other donors' samples.

This clonotype was picked up many times. The chain links TRBV7-9 to TRBJ1-1; TRBD1 might be the D (6 bases). The germline V gene has CDR1 SEHNR and CDR2 FQNEAQ (reference sequence). Trimming pared 5 bases from V and 1 base from J, leaving 8 bases between. The CDR3 is 13 amino acids. Here the CDR3 DNA reads TGTGCCAGCAGCCAGACAGGGAACACTGAAGCTTTCTTT. Translating gives CASSQTGNTEAFF.

This clonotype has just a few counts. The chain combines TRBV6-2 or TRBV6-3 with TRBJ1-1, with D perhaps TRBD1 (6 bases). There are 15 residues in the CDR3. Per germline, CDR1 MNHEY and CDR2 SVGEGT. V dropped 7 bases and J dropped 1 base, with 16 bases sitting between them. The CDR3 DNA sequence: TGTGCCAGCATTCACGGAGACAGGAGGAACACTGAAGCTTTCTTT. This encodes CASIHGDRRNTEAFF.

This clonotype was seen more than once but under ten times. The junction departs from germline at one end; a sequencing error may be responsible. This rearrangement joins TRBV7-7 to TRBJ2-2, with D possibly being TRBD1 or TRBD2 (5 bases each). Germline V lookup: CDR1 SSHAT, CDR2 FNYEAQ (reference sequence). The CDR3 totals 15 residues. The CDR3 region has the DNA TGTGCTAGCAGCTTGGGGACCAGGGCTGGCGGGGAGCTGTTTTTT. Translated, it gives CASSLGTRAGGELFF.

The chain recombines TRBV7-2 with TRBJ2-5; 8 bases fit TRBD1. Germline V gene sequence: CDR1 SGHTA, CDR2 FQGNSA. The ends lost 2 bases at V and 7 bases at J; junction bases unmatched: 0. The CDR3 loop spans 12 amino acids. CDR3 loop: CASSLQGATQYF. As DNA, the CDR3 is TGTGCCAGCAGCTTACAGGGGGCGACCCAGTACTTC.

V is TRBV5-6 and J is TRBJ1-1; TRBD1 might be the D (6 bases). Deletions cut 3 bases from V and 11 bases from J, with 17 bases between. Germline CDR1 and CDR2: SGHDT and YYEEEE. The length of the CDR3 is 13 residues. CDR3 sequence (DNA): TGTGCCAGCAGCTCGACGACAGGCCGGTGGGCTTTCTTT. Protein sequence: CASSSTTGRWAFF.

The rearrangement links TRBV4-2 to TRBJ2-1, with TRBD2 identical over 7 bases. CDR1 LGHNA and CDR2 YNFKEQ come from the germline V gene. Trimming cost V 6 bases and J 5 bases; bases outside gene matches: 16. The CDR3 runs 17 residues. In DNA, the CDR3 is TGTGCCAGCAGTCCCACTTTAAAATCGGGGGGAGACAATGAGCAGTTCTTC. Translating it yields CASSPTLKSGGDNEQFF.

This clonotype was picked up many times. The rearrangement links TRBV7-2 to TRBJ2-1, with TRBD2 matching over 7 bases. There are 14 residues in the CDR3. V was clipped by 4 bases and J by 4 bases; unmatched bases: 4. The V gene's germline CDR1 is SGHTA and CDR2 FQGNSA. CDR3: CASSWASGYNEQFF. CDR3 bases: TGTGCCAGCAGCTGGGCTAGCGGATACAATGAGCAGTTCTTC.

This chain joins TRBV20-1 and TRBJ2-1; 13 bases line up with TRBD2. The germline gives CDR1 DFQATT, CDR2 SNEGSKA (reference sequence). The ends lost 0 bases at V and 3 bases at J; junction bases unmatched: 5. The CDR3 has 17 residues. The CDR3 here is CSARDRTSGSRYNEQFF. CDR3 in DNA: TGCAGTGCTAGAGATCGGACTAGCGGGAGCCGCTACAATGAGCAGTTCTTC.

V gene TRBV18 combines with J gene TRBJ1-2; 11 bases match TRBD1. CDR3 length equals 14 residues. Germline V gives CDR1 KGHSH, CDR2 LQKENI. Trimming at V came to 2 bases and at J to 6 bases, leaving 2 bases not matched to a gene. CDR3 nucleotide sequence: TGTGCCAGCTCACCATTGGACAGGGGGCATGGCTACACCTTC. Its translation is CASSPLDRGHGYTF. The whole variable domain, filled in from reference TRBV18 and TRBJ1-2, reads NAGVMQNPRHLVRRRGQEARLRCSPMKGHSHVYWYRQLPEEGLKFMVYLQKENIIDESGMPKERFSAEFPKEGPSILRIQQVVRGDSAAYFCASSPLDRGHGYTFGSGTRLTVV.

V usage is TRBV6-1 and J usage is TRBJ1-1; D is uncertain. Trimming shortened V by 2 bases and J by 1 base, and 8 bases separated the two germline ends. Germline-derived CDR1 and CDR2 are MNHNS and SASEGT. The CDR3 spans 14 residues. CDR3 sequence (DNA): TGTGCCAGCAGTGAACGGACGGCGAACACTGAAGCTTTCTTT. Amino acid sequence: CASSERTANTEAFF.

The CDR3 region has the DNA TGTGCCAGTAGTGTGGGGGTGGCAAGGAACACTGAAGCTTTCTTT. Amino acid sequence: CASSVGVARNTEAFF. V is TRBV19 and J is TRBJ1-1, with TRBD1 as a possible D gene (5 bases). The germline gives CDR1 LNHDA, CDR2 SQIVND (reference sequence). V lost 5 bases and J lost 1, with 14 bases in between. The CDR3 is 15 amino acids.

The genes are TRBV28 and TRBJ2-3, with no clear D. V was trimmed by 6 bases and J by 4 bases, leaving 26 bases between them. Germline V gives CDR1 MDHEN, CDR2 SYDVKM. The CDR3 runs 18 residues. The CDR3 loop reads CASSYYGPVGIDADTQYF. The CDR3 DNA is TGTGCCAGCAGCTATTACGGCCCCGTCGGTATCGATGCAGATACGCAGTATTTT.

The chain has TRBV6-2 or TRBV6-3 and TRBJ2-7; no clear D gene. Germline V gene lookup returns CDR1 MNHEY and CDR2 SVGEGT. Trimming pared 7 bases from V and 2 bases from J, leaving 12 bases between. The CDR3 runs 13 residues. In DNA, the CDR3 is TGTGCCAGCACGAGTTCCTACGCCTACGAGCAGTACTTC. This gives the protein CASTSSYAYEQYF.

The chain recombines TRBV2 with TRBJ2-3; no firm D call. Trimming removed 4 bases at V and 6 bases at J, with 17 bases between. The CDR3 contains 15 residues. From germline, CDR1 is SNHLY and CDR2 FYNNEI. The DNA for the CDR3 is TGTGCCAGCAGTGGGGGTCCCCGGCCGGAGGATACGCAGTATTTT. It is translated as CASSGGPRPEDTQYF.

V gene TRBV28 combines with J gene TRBJ2-1; TRBD2 aligns across 15 bases. The CDR3 totals 20 residues. From germline, CDR1 is MDHEN and CDR2 SYDVKM. J lost 0 bases, V lost 2 bases, and 8 bases had no gene match. DNA for the CDR3: TGTGCCAGCAGTTTACCAAGGACTAGCGGGAGGGCCGGCTCCTACAATGAGCAGTTCTTC. Translation gives CASSLPRTSGRAGSYNEQFF. Full variable domain (remainder filled in from reference TRBV28 and TRBJ2-1): DVKVTQSSRYLVKRTGEKVFLECVQDMDHENMFWYRQDPGLGLRLIYFSYDVKMKEKGDIPEGYSVSREKKERFSLILESASTNQTSMYLCASSLPRTSGRAGSYNEQFFGPGTRLTVL.

The chain combines TRBV25-1 with TRBJ2-2, with 7 bases lining up with TRBD2. The CDR3 is made up of 14 amino acids. After removal of 4 bases from V and 7 bases from J, the junction contained 6 bases not matched to a gene. Germline V lookup: CDR1 MGHDK, CDR2 SYGVNS. The CDR3 loop reads CASSVERDIGELFF. CDR3 DNA sequence: TGTGCCAGCAGTGTGGAGCGGGATATCGGGGAGCTGTTTTTT.

A few counts support this clonotype. The chain joins TRBV7-9 to TRBJ1-4; D is possibly TRBD1 (5 bases). CDR1 is SEHNR and CDR2 is FQNEAQ in the germline V gene (reference sequence). Trimming left V 1 base short and J 10 bases short, with 10 bases between. The CDR3 consists of 13 residues. CDR3 sequence: CASSLDSGPKLFF. CDR3 coding DNA: TGTGCCAGCAGCTTAGATTCAGGGCCAAAACTGTTTTTT. Complete variable domain (other parts from reference TRBV7-9 and TRBJ1-4): DTGVSQNPRHKITKRGQNVTFRCDPISEHNRLYWYRQTLGQGPEFLTYFQNEAQLEKSRLLSDRFSAERPKGSFSTLEIQRTEQGDSAMYLCASSLDSGPKLFFGSGTQLSVL.

The rearrangement joins TRBV4-1 to TRBJ2-1; 7 bases fit TRBD2. Trimming removed 1 base from V and 2 bases from J; junction bases left unmatched: 8. CDR3 length: 17 amino acids. The germline V gene has CDR1 MGHRA and CDR2 YSYEKL. DNA for the CDR3: TGCGCCAGCAGCCAAGTGCAGCGGGGTTATACCTACAATGAGCAGTTCTTC. Its translation is CASSQVQRGYTYNEQFF.

This clonotype was seen a handful of times. The rearrangement uses TRBV12-3 or TRBV12-4 and TRBJ2-1; TRBD2 agrees at 12 bases. The V segment lost 6 bases and the J segment 7 bases; nucleotides outside the gene matches: 16. The CDR3 consists of 18 residues. The CDR3 DNA sequence: TGTGCCAGCAGCCGATCGGGAAGACTAGCGGGAGTCAATAATGAGCAGTTCTTC. Translating gives CASSRSGRLAGVNNEQFF.

Ten or more counts support this clonotype. The V call is TRBV7-2, the J call TRBJ1-5, with 8 bases that match TRBD1. The CDR3 runs 17 residues. Germline-derived CDR1 and CDR2 are SGHTA and FQGNSA. The V gene end was trimmed by 5 bases and the J gene end by 7 bases; junction bases not matched to a gene: 16. The CDR3 reads CASSPTDRVIGEQPQHF. Here the CDR3 DNA reads TGTGCCAGCAGCCCGACGGACAGGGTGATAGGAGAACAGCCCCAGCATTTT. The full variable domain, its missing parts supplied by reference TRBV7-2 and TRBJ1-5, is GAGVSQSPSNKVTEKGKDVELRCDPISGHTALYWYRQSLGQGLEFLIYFQGNSAPDKSGLPSDRFSAERTGGSVSTLTIQRTQQEDSAVYLCASSPTDRVIGEQPQHFGDGTRLSIL.

This clonotype was seen a few times. J is TRBJ1-1 and V is TRBV10-3; D gene uncertain. V was pared by 6 bases and J by 5 bases, with 13 bases between. The germline V gene has CDR1 ENHRY and CDR2 SYGVKD. CDR3 length: 13 amino acids. In DNA, the CDR3 is TGTGCCATCAGGATTACCGCCCGGACTGAAGCTTTCTTT. This sequence encodes CAIRITARTEAFF.

This clonotype occurred a few times. The chain uses TRBV6-2 or TRBV6-3 and TRBJ2-4, with a possible D match to TRBD1 (6 bases). Trimming shortened V by 5 bases and J by 16 bases, and 21 bases separated the two germline ends. The CDR3 covers 13 residues. The germline CDR1 and CDR2 sequences are MNHEY and SVGEGT. CDR3 residues: CASSPPGHRIGYF. The CDR3 nucleotides are TGTGCCAGCAGTCCGCCGGGACACCGAATAGGATACTTC.

This clonotype has more than one count but fewer than ten. The rearrangement uses TRBV11-2 and TRBJ2-1, with 11 bases fitting TRBD2. J gave up 7 bases and V 1 base, and 9 bases lay outside the gene matches. Germline V lookup: CDR1 SGHAT, CDR2 FQNNGV. This CDR3 has 17 residues. CDR3: CASSLVLAGGPGNEQFF. The CDR3 nucleotides read TGTGCCAGCAGCTTAGTGTTAGCGGGAGGGCCGGGAAATGAGCAGTTCTTC.

The J gene is TRBJ2-1, the V gene TRBV19; 13 nucleotides line up with TRBD2. The CDR3 length is 15 residues. Germline lookup yields CDR1 LNHDA and CDR2 SQIVND (reference sequence). V lost 5 bases, J lost 9 bases, and 7 bases stayed unmatched. The CDR3, as DNA: TGTGCCAGTAGTCCGAGGACTAGCGGGAGTCCTGAGCAGTTCTTC. As protein: CASSPRTSGSPEQFF. The whole variable domain, filled in from reference TRBV19 and TRBJ2-1, reads DGGITQSPKYLFRKEGQNVTLSCEQNLNHDAMYWYRQDPGQGLRLIYYSQIVNDFQKGDIAEGYSVSREKKESFPLTVTSAQKNPTAFYLCASSPRTSGSPEQFFGPGTRLTVL.

The chain links TRBV20-1 to TRBJ1-2; D possibly corresponds to TRBD1 (6 bases). The CDR3 totals 13 residues. Germline V lookup: CDR1 DFQATT, CDR2 SNEGSKA (reference sequence). With 6 bases removed from V and 9 bases from J, the gap between germline ends came to 20 bases. CDR3 amino acids: CSATRGPQGSYTF. CDR3 nucleotides: TGCAGTGCCACACGGGGGCCGCAAGGAAGCTACACCTTC.

The chain carries TRBV24-1 and TRBJ2-5, with TRBD1 matching over 7 bases. J was trimmed by 2 bases and V by 5 bases; bases with no gene match: 4. The CDR3 contains 14 residues. From germline, CDR1 is KGHDR and CDR2 SFDVKD. The CDR3 region is CATSGQGTQETQYF. As DNA, the CDR3 is TGTGCCACCAGTGGACAGGGAACTCAAGAGACCCAGTACTTC.

The rearrangement links TRBV6-5 to TRBJ2-5; 7 bases agree with TRBD1. The CDR3 runs 14 residues. Germline assignment: CDR1 MNHEY and CDR2 SVGAGI. V was pared by 9 bases and J by 1 base, with 8 bases of the junction left unmatched. The CDR3 bases are TGTGCCAGTGGCCGAGGGACAGCCCAAGAGACCCAGTACTTC. Residues: CASGRGTAQETQYF.